Each of the 17 T cell receptor beta chains below was sequenced from the same sample in a study of cytomegalovirus exposure and HLA in healthy donors. Libraries were prepared by immunoSEQ multiplex PCR; TCRdb keeps only in-frame clonotypes and omits some of them. The sample yields over 150,000 clones, about 86% seen once. The source material was PBMCs. These receptors all stem from a human donor in good health.

The chain carries TRBV4-1 and TRBJ2-5; 9 nucleotides line up with TRBD2. Germline CDR1 reads MGHRA; CDR2 reads YSYEKL. The CDR3 runs 18 residues. Trimming cost V 4 bases and J 4 bases; bases outside gene matches: 16. The DNA for the CDR3 is TGCGCCAGCAGCCCCGGGAGTCTGCGGGGGGGCTTTGGAGAGACCCAGTACTTC. This translates into CASSPGSLRGGFGETQYF.

The chain employs TRBV4-1 and TRBJ1-5, with a tentative D call TRBD1 (6 bases). This CDR3 is 14 amino acids long. V gave up 2 bases and J gave up 7 bases, with 12 bases separating them. From germline, CDR1 is MGHRA and CDR2 YSYEKL. The chain's CDR3 is CASSQSQDSQPQHF. CDR3 DNA: TGCGCCAGCAGCCAATCCCAGGACAGCCAGCCCCAGCATTTT.

The CDR3 sequence: CASSTANGEQYF. The CDR3 nucleotides read TGTGCCAGCAGCACTGCGAATGGTGAGCAGTACTTC. The chain uses TRBV7-3 and TRBJ2-7; D gene unclear. The CDR3 is 12 residues long. Germline CDR1 reads SGHTA; CDR2 reads FQGTGA. V shed 5 bases and J shed 7 bases, with 12 bases lying between them.

V is TRBV6-4 and J is TRBJ1-5; a possible D gene is TRBD1 (5 bases). CDR3 length: 13 residues. V was cut by 10 bases and J by 2 bases, with 12 bases left in between. Germline CDR1 reads MRHNA; CDR2 reads SNTAGT. CDR3 coding DNA: TGTGCCATCCAGACGGGGGGCAATCAGCCCCAGCATTTT. This encodes CAIQTGGNQPQHF.

The chain carries TRBV28 and TRBJ2-1; maybe TRBD2 (6 bases). The V and J ends lost 7 bases and 0 bases respectively, with 7 bases between them. The CDR3 has 13 amino acids. From germline, CDR1 is MDHEN and CDR2 SYDVKM. CDR3 loop: CASMGGSYNEQFF. As DNA, the CDR3 is TGTGCCAGCATGGGGGGCTCCTACAATGAGCAGTTCTTC.

This clone appeared a single time. The V call is TRBV28, the J call TRBJ2-5; the D gene is possibly TRBD2 (6 bases). The V gene lost 10 bases and the J gene lost 7 bases, with 19 bases spanning the gap. Looked up from germline, CDR1 is MDHEN and CDR2 is SYDVKM. This CDR3 is 13 amino acids long. CDR3 protein: CATNPGRWATQYF. The CDR3 region has the DNA TGTGCCACCAACCCGGGGAGGTGGGCGACCCAGTACTTC.

This chain joins TRBV7-3 and TRBJ1-3; tentatively, D is TRBD1 (6 bases). Germline loops: CDR1 SGHTA, CDR2 FQGTGA. Trimming cost V 1 base and J 0 bases, with 13 bases left between them. CDR3 length: 17 residues. The CDR3 spells CASSLMGDNLSGNTIYF. The DNA for the CDR3 is TGTGCCAGCAGCTTAATGGGGGACAACCTCTCTGGAAACACCATATATTTT.

This clone was detected many times. The sample holds other DNA sequences that translate to the same CDR3. V and J are TRBV18 and TRBJ2-7; D not certain. The CDR3 is made up of 13 amino acids. Looked up from germline, CDR1 is KGHSH and CDR2 is LQKENI. V was shortened by 0 bases and J by 0 bases, with 3 bases between the two germline ends. The CDR3 sequence is CASSPPSSYEQYF. In DNA, the CDR3 is TGTGCCAGCTCACCACCTAGCTCCTACGAGCAGTACTTC.

This chain connects TRBV27 to TRBJ2-7; D is ambiguous. The CDR3 has 15 amino acids. The germline gives CDR1 MNHEY, CDR2 SMNVEV (reference sequence). Trimming took 3 bases from V and 2 from J, leaving 14 bases between them. CDR3 in amino acids: CASSLKATGTYEQYF. CDR3 sequence (DNA): TGTGCCAGCAGTTTGAAAGCGACCGGTACCTACGAGCAGTACTTC.

The chain combines TRBV7-8 with TRBJ2-1; 9 bases agree with TRBD2. CDR3 length equals 15 residues. V lost 5 bases, J lost 1 base, and 3 bases stayed unmatched. In germline, CDR1 is SGHVS, CDR2 FQNEAQ. CDR3 bases: TGTGCCAGCAGCGCCCTAGCGGGATCCTACAATGAGCAGTTCTTC. The encoded protein is CASSALAGSYNEQFF. The full variable domain, its missing parts supplied by reference TRBV7-8 and TRBJ2-1, is GAGVSQSPRYKVAKRGQDVALRCDPISGHVSLFWYQQALGQGPEFLTYFQNEAQLDKSGLPSDRFFAERPEGSVSTLKIQRTQQEDSAVYLCASSALAGSYNEQFFGPGTRLTVL.

This chain uses TRBV7-9 with TRBJ1-1; a possible D gene is TRBD1 (5 bases). This CDR3 region has 14 residues. V was cut by 4 bases and J by 1 base, with 10 bases left in between. Germline values: CDR1 SEHNR, CDR2 FQNEAQ (reference sequence). CDR3 sequence (DNA): TGTGCCAGCAGCTCCCAGGGCGGGAACACTGAAGCTTTCTTT. Encoded protein: CASSSQGGNTEAFF. Full variable domain (missing parts from reference TRBV7-9 and TRBJ1-1): DTGVSQNPRHKITKRGQNVTFRCDPISEHNRLYWYRQTLGQGPEFLTYFQNEAQLEKSRLLSDRFSAERPKGSFSTLEIQRTEQGDSAMYLCASSSQGGNTEAFFGQGTRLTVV.

This clone was detected a few times. The chain is built from TRBV7-9 and TRBJ1-2, with 7 positions matching TRBD1. Trimming cost V 2 bases and J 5 bases; bases outside gene matches: 5. Germline V gives CDR1 SEHNR, CDR2 FQNEAQ (reference sequence). There are 14 residues in the CDR3. CDR3 amino acids: CASSLQDRVYGYTF. The DNA for the CDR3 is TGTGCCAGCAGCTTACAAGACAGGGTGTATGGCTACACCTTC. The whole variable domain, remainder taken from reference TRBV7-9 and TRBJ1-2, is DTGVSQNPRHKITKRGQNVTFRCDPISEHNRLYWYRQTLGQGPEFLTYFQNEAQLEKSRLLSDRFSAERPKGSFSTLEIQRTEQGDSAMYLCASSLQDRVYGYTFGSGTRLTVV.

The chain uses TRBV2 and TRBJ2-5; 9 nucleotides match TRBD1. Germline V gene data show CDR1 as SNHLY and CDR2 as FYNNEI. This CDR3 comprises 13 residues. Trimming took 9 bases from V and 5 from J; bases not matched to a gene: 7. CDR3 amino acids: CARGDRVVETQYF. The CDR3 region has the DNA TGTGCCAGGGGGGACAGGGTTGTGGAGACCCAGTACTTC.

This clone was recorded once. The DNA for the CDR3 is TGTGCCAGCAGCTTAGGCCGGACATCTGAAGCTTTCTTT. Translating it yields CASSLGRTSEAFF. This chain links TRBV7-9 with TRBJ1-1, with a possible D match to TRBD1 (5 bases). The CDR3 has 13 residues. Deletions cut 1 base from V and 6 bases from J, with 9 bases between. The germline CDR1 and CDR2 sequences are SEHNR and FQNEAQ (reference sequence).

The chain uses TRBV9 and TRBJ2-5; 12 positions agree with TRBD1. V lost 4 bases, J lost 4 bases, and 5 bases stayed unmatched. The germline V gene encodes CDR1 SGDLS and CDR2 YYNGEE. The CDR3 loop spans 15 amino acids. The CDR3 DNA is TGTGCCAGCAGCCCGGGACAGGGGGCGGGAGAGACCCAGTACTTC. Amino acids: CASSPGQGAGETQYF. Full variable domain (missing parts from reference TRBV9 and TRBJ2-5): DSGVTQTPKHLITATGQRVTLRCSPRSGDLSVYWYQQSLDQGLQFLIQYYNGEERAKGNILERFSAQQFPDLHSELNLSSLELGDSALYFCASSPGQGAGETQYFGPGTRLLVL.

The chain uses TRBV29-1 and TRBJ1-1; D is unresolved. This CDR3 is 11 amino acids long. Trimming pared 3 bases from V and 6 bases from J, leaving 8 bases between. Germline-derived CDR1 and CDR2 are SQVTM and ANQGSEA. The CDR3 DNA sequence: TGCAGCGTTGAGTACGGAGCTGAAGCTTTCTTT. It is translated as CSVEYGAEAFF.

The V gene is TRBV6-1, the J gene TRBJ2-7; no firm D call. CDR1 is MNHNS, CDR2 SASEGT, per germline. V lost 2 bases and J lost 0, with 5 bases in between. CDR3 size: 13 residues. The CDR3 bases are TGTGCCAGCAGTGAATTCGGCTCCTACGAGCAGTACTTC. It encodes CASSEFGSYEQYF.